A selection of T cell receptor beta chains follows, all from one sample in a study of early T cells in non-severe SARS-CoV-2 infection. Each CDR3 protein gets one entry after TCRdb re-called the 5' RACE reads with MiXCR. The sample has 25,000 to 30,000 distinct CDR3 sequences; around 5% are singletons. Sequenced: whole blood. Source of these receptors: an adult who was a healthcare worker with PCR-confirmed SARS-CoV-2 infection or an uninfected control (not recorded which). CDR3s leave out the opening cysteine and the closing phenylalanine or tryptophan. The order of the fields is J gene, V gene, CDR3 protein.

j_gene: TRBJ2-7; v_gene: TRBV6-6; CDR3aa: ASSYSSDITYEQY
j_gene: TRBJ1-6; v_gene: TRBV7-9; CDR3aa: ASSGGGANSPLH
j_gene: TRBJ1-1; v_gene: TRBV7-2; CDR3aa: ASSLAYLGAF
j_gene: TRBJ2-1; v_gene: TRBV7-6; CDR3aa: ASSLRGLAGSNEQF
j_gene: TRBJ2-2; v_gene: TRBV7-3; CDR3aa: ASSSGQGAFGELF
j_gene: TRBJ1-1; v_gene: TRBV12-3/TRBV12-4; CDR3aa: ASSATGGHTEAF
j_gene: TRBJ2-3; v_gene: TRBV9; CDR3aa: ASGRGITDTQY
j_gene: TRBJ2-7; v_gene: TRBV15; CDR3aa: ATSRESGGGYEQY
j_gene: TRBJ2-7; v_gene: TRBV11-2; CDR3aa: ASSSMTSGGPRPYEQY
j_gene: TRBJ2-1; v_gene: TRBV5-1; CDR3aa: ASSFPGTSANNEQF
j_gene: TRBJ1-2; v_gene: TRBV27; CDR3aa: ASSTGRNYGYT
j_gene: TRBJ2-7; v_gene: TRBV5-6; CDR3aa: ASSFRRESGVAEQY
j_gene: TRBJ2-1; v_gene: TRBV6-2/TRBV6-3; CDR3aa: ASNRKAGGDEQF
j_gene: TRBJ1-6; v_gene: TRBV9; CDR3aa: ASSATAGPNSPLH
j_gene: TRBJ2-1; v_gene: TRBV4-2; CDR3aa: ASSQGLAGGPGNEQF
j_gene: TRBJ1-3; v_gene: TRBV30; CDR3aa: AWSPPPTFGNTIY
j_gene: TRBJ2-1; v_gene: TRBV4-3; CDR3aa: ASSQEPGTSSYNEQF
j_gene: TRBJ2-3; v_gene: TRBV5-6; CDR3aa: ASSLDRQGFFTDTQY
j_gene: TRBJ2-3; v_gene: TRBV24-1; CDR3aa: ATSDPVAYTQY
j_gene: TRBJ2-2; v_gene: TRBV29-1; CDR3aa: SVGGRRELF
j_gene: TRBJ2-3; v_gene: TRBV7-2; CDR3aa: ASSQGQRDKY
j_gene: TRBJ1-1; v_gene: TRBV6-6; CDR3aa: ASSSKAGGNTEVF
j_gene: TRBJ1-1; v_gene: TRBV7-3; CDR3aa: ASSSGTGVAAF
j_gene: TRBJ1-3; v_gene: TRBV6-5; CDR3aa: ASSYFRTAGLGNTIY
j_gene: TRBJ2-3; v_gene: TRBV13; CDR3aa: ASSPRTSGGDSTDTQY
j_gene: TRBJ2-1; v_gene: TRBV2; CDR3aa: ASSLQGKLGDNEQF
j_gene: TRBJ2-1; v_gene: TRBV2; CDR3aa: ASSEAPLRLAEQF
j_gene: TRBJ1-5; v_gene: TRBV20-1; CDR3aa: SARGTPDGTQPQH
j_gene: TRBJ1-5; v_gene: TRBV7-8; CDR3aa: ASSLSRQPNQPQH
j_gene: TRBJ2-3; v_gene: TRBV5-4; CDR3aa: ASSSNYRGSTDTQY
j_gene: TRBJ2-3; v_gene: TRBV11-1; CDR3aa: ASSLSAKDTQY
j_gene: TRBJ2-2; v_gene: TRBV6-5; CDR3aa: ASSKDYQLF
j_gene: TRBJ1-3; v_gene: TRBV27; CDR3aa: ASSVDENSGNTIY
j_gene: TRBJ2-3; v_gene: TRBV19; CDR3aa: ASSKRPGTLTDTQY
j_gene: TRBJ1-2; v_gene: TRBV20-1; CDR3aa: SAGGQGLSYGYT
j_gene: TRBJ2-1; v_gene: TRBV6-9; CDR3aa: ASRNRALSSYNEQF
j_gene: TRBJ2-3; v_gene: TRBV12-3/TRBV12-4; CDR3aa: ASIPSTGPTDTQY
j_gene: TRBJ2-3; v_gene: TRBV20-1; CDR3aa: SATSSDGGNTDTQY
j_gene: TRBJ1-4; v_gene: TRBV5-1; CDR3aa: ASSLVAGGNEKLF
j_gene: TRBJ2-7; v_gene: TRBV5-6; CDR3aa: ASSWDGSYEQY
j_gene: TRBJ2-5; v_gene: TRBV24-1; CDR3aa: ATRCWDSPQETQY
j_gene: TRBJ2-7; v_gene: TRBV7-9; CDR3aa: ASSLGMRERQY
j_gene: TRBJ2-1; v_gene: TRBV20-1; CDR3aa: SAYSGTSGSYNEQF
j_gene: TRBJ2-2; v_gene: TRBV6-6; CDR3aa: ASSYGGYTGELF
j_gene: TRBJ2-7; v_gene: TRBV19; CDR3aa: ASSSPGLSYEQY
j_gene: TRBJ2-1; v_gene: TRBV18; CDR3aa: ASSRDTDNEQF
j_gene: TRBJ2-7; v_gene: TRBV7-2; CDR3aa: ASSPAFGTVGYYEQY
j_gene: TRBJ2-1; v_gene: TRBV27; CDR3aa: ASSLLAGAPYNEQF
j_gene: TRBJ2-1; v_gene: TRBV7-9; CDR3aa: ASSSDGQPYNEQF
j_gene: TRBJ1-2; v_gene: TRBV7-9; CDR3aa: ASSPPRTGEINGYT
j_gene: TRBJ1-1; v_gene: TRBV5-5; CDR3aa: ASSLDDSTEAF